This TCR beta chain was documented in a study of blood T cell repertoires in COVID-19. Original processing notes: Amplification from reference gene primers served as the basis for estimated nucleated cell counts. Using immunoSEQ multiplex PCR, the repertoire was profiled, and TCRdb retains in-frame clones only, with some absent. D and trimming were read from the DNA, whereas the V and J calls and clone size are those reported in that table. Of roughly 400,000 clones listed, about 92% were seen once; the top ten hold about 0.57%. This CDR3 has 13 amino acids. The germline CDR1 and CDR2 sequences are SQVTM and ANQGSEA. Between the trimmed V and J ends, which lost 6 bases and 8 bases, there was a span of 16 bases. Donors were grouped by their self-reported clinical history.

The sequence derives from a man between 18 and 29 years old who had recovered from COVID-19. Sequenced material: PBMCs or T cells enriched from blood (not recorded which). The chain combines TRBV29-1 with TRBJ1-4; D is possibly TRBD1 (6 bases). The CDR3 nucleotides read TGCAGCGTGCGGCTGGGGGCCCACGAAAAACTGTTTTTT. It encodes CSVRLGAHEKLFF.